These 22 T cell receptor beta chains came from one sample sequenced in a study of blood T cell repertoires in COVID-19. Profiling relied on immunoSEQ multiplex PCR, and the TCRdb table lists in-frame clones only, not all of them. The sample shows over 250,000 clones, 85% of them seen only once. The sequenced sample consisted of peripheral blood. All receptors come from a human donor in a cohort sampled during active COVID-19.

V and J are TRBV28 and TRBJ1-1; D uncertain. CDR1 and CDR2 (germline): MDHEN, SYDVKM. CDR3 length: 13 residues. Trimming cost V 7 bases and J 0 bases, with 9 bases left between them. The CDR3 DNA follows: TGTGCCAGCACTTACAGCATGAACACTGAAGCTTTCTTT. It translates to CASTYSMNTEAFF.

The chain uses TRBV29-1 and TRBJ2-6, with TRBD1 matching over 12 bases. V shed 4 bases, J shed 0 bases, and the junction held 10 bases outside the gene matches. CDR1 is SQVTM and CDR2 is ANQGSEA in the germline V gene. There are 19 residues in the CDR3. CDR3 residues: CSVARPGQGAHSGANVLTF. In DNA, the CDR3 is TGCAGCGTTGCTAGACCGGGACAGGGGGCTCACTCTGGGGCCAACGTCCTGACTTTC.

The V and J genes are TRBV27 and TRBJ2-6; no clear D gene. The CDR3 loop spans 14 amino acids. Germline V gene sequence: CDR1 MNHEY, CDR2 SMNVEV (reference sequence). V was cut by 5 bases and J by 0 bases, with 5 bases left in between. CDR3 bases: TGTGCCAGCAGTACAGTCTCTGGGGCCAACGTCCTGACTTTC. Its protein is CASSTVSGANVLTF.

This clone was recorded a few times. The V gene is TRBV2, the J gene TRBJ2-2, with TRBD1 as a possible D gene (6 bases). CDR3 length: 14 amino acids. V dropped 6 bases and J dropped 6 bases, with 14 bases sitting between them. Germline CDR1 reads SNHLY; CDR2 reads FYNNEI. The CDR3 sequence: CASSQATGPGELFF. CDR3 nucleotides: TGTGCCAGCAGCCAAGCGACAGGTCCCGGGGAGCTGTTTTTT.

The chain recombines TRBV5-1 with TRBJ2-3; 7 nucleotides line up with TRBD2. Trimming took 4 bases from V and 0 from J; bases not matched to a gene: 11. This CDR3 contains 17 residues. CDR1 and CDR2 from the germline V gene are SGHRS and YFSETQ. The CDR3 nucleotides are TGCGCCAGCAGCCCCTGGGGGGGAGGCCCGAGCACAGATACGCAGTATTTT. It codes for CASSPWGGGPSTDTQYF.

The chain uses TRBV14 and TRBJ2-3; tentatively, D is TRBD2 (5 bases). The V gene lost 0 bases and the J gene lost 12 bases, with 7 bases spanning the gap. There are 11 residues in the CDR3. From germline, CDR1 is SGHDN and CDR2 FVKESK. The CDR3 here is CASSQELVQYF. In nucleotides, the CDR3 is TGTGCCAGCAGCCAAGAACTAGTACAGTATTTT.

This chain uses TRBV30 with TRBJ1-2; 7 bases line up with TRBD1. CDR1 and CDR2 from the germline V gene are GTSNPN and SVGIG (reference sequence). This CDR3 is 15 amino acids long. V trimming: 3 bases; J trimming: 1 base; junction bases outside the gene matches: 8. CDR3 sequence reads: CAWSADRAVNYGYTF. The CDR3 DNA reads TGTGCCTGGAGCGCTGACAGGGCGGTTAACTATGGCTACACCTTC.

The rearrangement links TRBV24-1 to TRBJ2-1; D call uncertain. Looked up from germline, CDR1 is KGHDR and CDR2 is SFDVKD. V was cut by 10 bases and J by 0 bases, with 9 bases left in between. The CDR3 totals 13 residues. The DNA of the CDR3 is TGTGCCACACAGATTAGCTCCTACAATGAGCAGTTCTTC. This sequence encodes CATQISSYNEQFF.

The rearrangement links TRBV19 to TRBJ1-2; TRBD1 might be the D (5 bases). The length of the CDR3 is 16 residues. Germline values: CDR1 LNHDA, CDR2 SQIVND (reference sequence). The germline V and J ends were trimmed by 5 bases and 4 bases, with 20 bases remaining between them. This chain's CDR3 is CASSGNGGDPVYGYTF. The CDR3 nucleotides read TGTGCCAGTAGTGGAAACGGGGGAGATCCGGTCTATGGCTACACCTTC. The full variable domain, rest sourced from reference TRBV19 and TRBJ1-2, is DGGITQSPKYLFRKEGQNVTLSCEQNLNHDAMYWYRQDPGQGLRLIYYSQIVNDFQKGDIAEGYSVSREKKESFPLTVTSAQKNPTAFYLCASSGNGGDPVYGYTFGSGTRLTVV.

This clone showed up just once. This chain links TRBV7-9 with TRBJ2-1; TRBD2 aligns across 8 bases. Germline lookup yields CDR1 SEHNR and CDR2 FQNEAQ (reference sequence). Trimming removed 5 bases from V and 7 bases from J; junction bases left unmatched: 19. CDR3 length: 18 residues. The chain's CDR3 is CASSTRLARGRGSNEQFF. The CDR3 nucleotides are TGTGCCAGCAGCACGCGACTAGCGCGAGGGAGGGGAAGTAATGAGCAGTTCTTC.

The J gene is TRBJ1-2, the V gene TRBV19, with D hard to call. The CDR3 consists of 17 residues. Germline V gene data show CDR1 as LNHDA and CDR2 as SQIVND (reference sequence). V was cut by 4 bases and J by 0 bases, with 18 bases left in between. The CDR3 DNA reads TGTGCCAGTAGTACAGAGCTAAATGTCGCTTCTAACTATGGCTACACCTTC. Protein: CASSTELNVASNYGYTF. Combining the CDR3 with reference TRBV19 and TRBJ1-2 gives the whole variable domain DGGITQSPKYLFRKEGQNVTLSCEQNLNHDAMYWYRQDPGQGLRLIYYSQIVNDFQKGDIAEGYSVSREKKESFPLTVTSAQKNPTAFYLCASSTELNVASNYGYTFGSGTRLTVV.

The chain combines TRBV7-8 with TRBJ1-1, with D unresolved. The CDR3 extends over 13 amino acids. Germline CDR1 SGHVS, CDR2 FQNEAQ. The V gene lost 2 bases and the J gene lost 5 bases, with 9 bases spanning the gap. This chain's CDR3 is CASSLLGGTEAFF. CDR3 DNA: TGTGCCAGCAGCTTATTAGGAGGAACTGAAGCTTTCTTT.

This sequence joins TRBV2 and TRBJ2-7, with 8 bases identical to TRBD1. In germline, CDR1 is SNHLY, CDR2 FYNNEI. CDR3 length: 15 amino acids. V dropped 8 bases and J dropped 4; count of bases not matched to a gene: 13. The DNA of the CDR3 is TGTGCCAGCCGGTTTGACAGGGGCCAGATTTACGAGCAGTACTTC. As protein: CASRFDRGQIYEQYF.

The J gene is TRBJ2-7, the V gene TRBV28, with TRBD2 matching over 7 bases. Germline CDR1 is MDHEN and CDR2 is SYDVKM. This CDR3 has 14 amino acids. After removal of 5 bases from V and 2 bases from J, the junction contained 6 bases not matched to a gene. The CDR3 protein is CASSPTGGAYEQYF. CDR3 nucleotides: TGTGCCAGCAGTCCCACGGGGGGTGCCTACGAGCAGTACTTC. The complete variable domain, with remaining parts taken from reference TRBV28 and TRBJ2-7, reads DVKVTQSSRYLVKRTGEKVFLECVQDMDHENMFWYRQDPGLGLRLIYFSYDVKMKEKGDIPEGYSVSREKKERFSLILESASTNQTSMYLCASSPTGGAYEQYFGPGTRLTVT.

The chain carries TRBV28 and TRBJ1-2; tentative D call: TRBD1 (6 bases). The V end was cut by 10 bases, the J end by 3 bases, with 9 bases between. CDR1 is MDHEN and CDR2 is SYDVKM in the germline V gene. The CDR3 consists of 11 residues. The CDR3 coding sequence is TGTGCCATCAGGACAGACTATGGCTACACCTTC. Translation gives CAIRTDYGYTF.

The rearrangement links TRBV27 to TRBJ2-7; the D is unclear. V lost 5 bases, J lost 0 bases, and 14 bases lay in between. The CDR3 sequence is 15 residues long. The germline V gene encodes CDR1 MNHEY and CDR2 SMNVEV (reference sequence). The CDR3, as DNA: TGTGCCAGCAGTCCCCAAATCCCGAGCTCCTACGAGCAGTACTTC. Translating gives CASSPQIPSSYEQYF.

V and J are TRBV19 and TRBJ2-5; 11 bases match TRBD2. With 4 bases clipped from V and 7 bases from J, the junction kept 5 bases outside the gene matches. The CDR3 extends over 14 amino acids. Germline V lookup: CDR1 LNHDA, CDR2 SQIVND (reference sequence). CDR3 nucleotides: TGTGCCAGTAGTACCGGGACTAGCGGAGGGACCCAGTACTTC. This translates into CASSTGTSGGTQYF. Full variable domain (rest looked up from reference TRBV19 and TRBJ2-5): DGGITQSPKYLFRKEGQNVTLSCEQNLNHDAMYWYRQDPGQGLRLIYYSQIVNDFQKGDIAEGYSVSREKKESFPLTVTSAQKNPTAFYLCASSTGTSGGTQYFGPGTRLLVL.

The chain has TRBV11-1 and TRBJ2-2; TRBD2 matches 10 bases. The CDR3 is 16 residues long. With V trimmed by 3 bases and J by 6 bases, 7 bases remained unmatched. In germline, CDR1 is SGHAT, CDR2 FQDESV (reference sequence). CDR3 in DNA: TGTGCCAGCAGCTTGGGTAGCCTAGCGGGGGCCGGGGAGCTGTTTTTT. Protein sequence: CASSLGSLAGAGELFF.

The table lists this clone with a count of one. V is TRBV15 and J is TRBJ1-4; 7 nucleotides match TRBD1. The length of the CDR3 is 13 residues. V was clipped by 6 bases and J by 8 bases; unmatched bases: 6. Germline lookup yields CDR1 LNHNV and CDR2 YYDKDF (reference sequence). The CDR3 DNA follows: TGTGCCACCAGTGGAAACAGGGGAGAAAAACTGTTTTTT. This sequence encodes CATSGNRGEKLFF.

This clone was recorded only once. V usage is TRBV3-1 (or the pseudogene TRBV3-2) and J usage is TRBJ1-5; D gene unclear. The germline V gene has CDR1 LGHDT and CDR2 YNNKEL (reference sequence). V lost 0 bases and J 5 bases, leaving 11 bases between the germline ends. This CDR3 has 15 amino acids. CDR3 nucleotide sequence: TGTGCCAGCAGCCAAGATCGGGTGAACCATCAGCCCCAGCATTTT. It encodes CASSQDRVNHQPQHF.

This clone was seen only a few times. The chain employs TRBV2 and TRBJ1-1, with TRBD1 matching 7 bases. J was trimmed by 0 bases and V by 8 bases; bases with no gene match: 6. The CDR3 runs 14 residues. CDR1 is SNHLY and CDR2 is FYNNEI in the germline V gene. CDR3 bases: TGTGCCAGCGACCGACAGGGCATGAACACTGAAGCTTTCTTT. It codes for CASDRQGMNTEAFF.

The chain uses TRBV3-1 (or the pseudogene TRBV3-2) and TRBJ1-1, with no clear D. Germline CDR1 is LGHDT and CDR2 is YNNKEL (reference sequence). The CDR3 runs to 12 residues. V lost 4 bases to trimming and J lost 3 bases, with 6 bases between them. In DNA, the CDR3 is TGTGCCAGCAGCCCCCCGGACACTGAAGCTTTCTTT. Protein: CASSPPDTEAFF.